Listed here are 25 T cell receptor beta chains from one sample, sequenced in a study of blood T cells in healthy people across ages. The second PCR ran roughly 6 to 11 cycles with a sample-barcoded 5' primer and J-beta primers. TCRdb fed the 5' RACE reads into MiXCR, producing one record per CDR3 protein. The table records 250,000 to 300,000 distinct CDR3 sequences, roughly 26% of them present only once. Material: blood. The receptors were sampled from a woman in her 70s in good health.

This clonotype showed up many times. DNA of the CDR3: TGTGCCACCGGTAGAGCGGGGGATCAAGAGACCCAGTACTTC. Amino acid sequence: CATGRAGDQETQYF. The chain is built from TRBV24-1 and TRBJ2-5; 8 positions match TRBD2. After removal of 9 bases from V and 2 bases from J, the junction contained 7 bases not matched to a gene. Germline CDR1 reads KGHDR; CDR2 reads SFDVKD. The CDR3 covers 14 residues.

This chain uses TRBV27 with TRBJ2-5; D is ambiguous. TRBJ2-7 matches the DNA end more closely, so the J call is doubtful. This CDR3 is 14 amino acids long. The germline V gene encodes CDR1 MNHEY and CDR2 SMNVEV (reference sequence). As DNA, the CDR3 is TGTGCCAGCAGACCGACGGCAGTTACCTACGAGCAGTACTTC. It codes for CASRPTAVTYEQYF.

V gene TRBV6-2 or TRBV6-3 combines with J gene TRBJ2-7, with D tentatively TRBD1 (5 bases). Trimming took 5 bases from V and 2 from J, leaving 13 bases between them. The CDR3 is 14 residues long. Germline-derived CDR1 and CDR2 are MNHEY and SVGEGT. In DNA form, the CDR3 reads TGTGCCAGCAGTCTCAAGGGGCAGACCTACGAGCAGTACTTC. Its protein product is CASSLKGQTYEQYF.

The genes are TRBV20-1 and TRBJ2-7; no reliable D call. CDR3 length: 13 amino acids. Deletions cut 1 base from V and 5 bases from J, with 12 bases between. Looked up from germline, CDR1 is DFQATT and CDR2 is SNEGSKA (reference sequence). The CDR3 DNA follows: TGCAGTGCTAGAGGCCAGAGCCTAGACGAGCAGTACTTC. Translated: CSARGQSLDEQYF.

J is TRBJ2-4 and V is TRBV28; D possibly corresponds to TRBD2 (7 bases). The CDR3 is 14 amino acids. The V and J ends lost 6 bases and 7 bases respectively, with 16 bases between them. Germline V gene lookup returns CDR1 MDHEN and CDR2 SYDVKM. This chain's CDR3 is CASSIGGGDNIQYF. CDR3 in DNA: TGTGCCAGCAGCATAGGGGGGGGCGATAACATTCAGTACTTC.

This clonotype appeared a few times. The V and J genes are TRBV20-1 and TRBJ2-1; 9 bases agree with TRBD2. After removal of 1 base from V and 7 bases from J, the junction contained 17 bases not matched to a gene. Looked up from germline, CDR1 is DFQATT and CDR2 is SNEGSKA (reference sequence). CDR3 length: 18 residues. The CDR3 DNA reads as TGCAGTGCTAGAGGGGTTTTGGCTAGCGGGATCCTGGGTAATGAGCAGTTCTTC. It is translated as CSARGVLASGILGNEQFF.

Of note for this clonotype: A read error may explain this, as a much larger clone is one base away. V and J are TRBV29-1 and TRBJ2-5; 14 bases are shared with TRBD2. The J call may be wrong; the DNA end is better matched by TRBJ2-7. CDR3 length: 12 residues. CDR1 is SQVTM, CDR2 ANQGSEA, per germline. The CDR3 is CGVGTSGSEQYF. The DNA of the CDR3 is TGCGGCGTTGGGACTAGCGGGAGCGAGCAGTACTTC.

This clonotype has a handful of counts. No conserved phenylalanine or tryptophan ends this CDR3, so it is likely a read error. This chain joins TRBV5-1 and TRBJ1-4; D unclear. CDR1 SGHRS and CDR2 YFSETQ come from the germline V gene. Between the trimmed V and J ends, which lost 2 bases and 0 bases, there was a span of 8 bases. The CDR3 runs 15 residues. The CDR3 region is CASSLMGTTNEKLFS. The CDR3 DNA reads TGCGCCAGCAGCTTAATGGGAACAACTAATGAAAAACTGTTTTCT.

This clonotype was recorded many times. This chain links TRBV5-4 with TRBJ1-4; tentative D call: TRBD1 (5 bases). Germline values: CDR1 SGHNT, CDR2 YYREEE (reference sequence). This CDR3 has 14 residues. The V end lost 4 bases, the J end lost 8 bases, and 15 bases lay between the germline ends. CDR3 DNA: TGTGCCAGCAGCGCCCGGGACTTTGGGGAAAAACTGTTTTTT. It yields the protein CASSARDFGEKLFF.

The V gene is TRBV28, the J gene TRBJ2-5; 8 nucleotides agree with TRBD1. With the DNA end fitting TRBJ2-7 better, the J assignment may be wrong. Germline V gives CDR1 MDHEN, CDR2 SYDVKM. CDR3 length: 15 residues. The chain's CDR3 is CASRLGTGGKNEQYF. The CDR3 DNA sequence: TGTGCCAGCAGGCTCGGGACAGGAGGGAAGAACGAGCAGTACTTC.

In this sample, this clonotype turned up many times. This chain uses TRBV12-5 with TRBJ1-4; unclear D gene. There are 11 residues in the CDR3. Per the germline V gene, CDR1 is LGHNT and CDR2 is FRNRAP. Trimming cost V 7 bases and J 7 bases, with 7 bases left between them. CDR3 loop: CASVSVEKLFF. CDR3 DNA sequence: TGTGCTAGTGTTTCTGTTGAAAAACTGTTTTTT. The variable domain in full, with the rest retrieved from reference TRBV12-5 and TRBJ1-4, is DARVTQTPRHKVTEMGQEVTMRCQPILGHNTVFWYRQTMMQGLELLAYFRNRAPLDDSGMPKDRFSAEMPDATLATLKIQPSEPRDSAVYFCASVSVEKLFFGSGTQLSVL.

V and J are TRBV7-9 and TRBJ2-7; TRBD1 matches 8 bases. J gave up 2 bases and V 1 base, and 4 bases lay outside the gene matches. Germline V gives CDR1 SEHNR, CDR2 FQNEAQ (reference sequence). This CDR3 region has 15 residues. CDR3 sequence reads: CASSLVTGGPYEQYF. The CDR3 nucleotides read TGTGCCAGCAGCTTAGTCACAGGGGGGCCCTACGAGCAGTACTTC. Looking up the rest from reference TRBV7-9 and TRBJ2-7 gives the full variable domain: DTGVSQNPRHKITKRGQNVTFRCDPISEHNRLYWYRQTLGQGPEFLTYFQNEAQLEKSRLLSDRFSAERPKGSFSTLEIQRTEQGDSAMYLCASSLVTGGPYEQYFGPGTRLTVT.

This clonotype was counted only a few times. V is TRBV13 and J is TRBJ2-5, with TRBD2 matching over 8 bases. The CDR3 sequence is 16 residues long. The germline V gene encodes CDR1 PRHDT and CDR2 FYEKMQ (reference sequence). The V segment lost 5 bases and the J segment 5 bases; nucleotides outside the gene matches: 13. The CDR3 sequence: CASSAYTGLGAETQYF. CDR3 sequence (DNA): TGTGCCAGCAGCGCATATACGGGACTAGGGGCCGAGACCCAGTACTTC.

V usage is TRBV7-2 and J usage is TRBJ1-1; D call uncertain. This CDR3 is 14 amino acids long. Germline CDR1 reads SGHTA; CDR2 reads FQGNSA. V dropped 3 bases and J dropped 3 bases, with 11 bases sitting between them. CDR3 protein: CASSLEFSDTEAFF. The DNA of the CDR3 is TGTGCCAGCAGCTTGGAATTCTCCGACACTGAAGCTTTCTTT.

In its sample, this clonotype was seen many times. The rearrangement uses TRBV29-1 and TRBJ2-3; no clear D. The CDR3 contains 14 residues. CDR1 is SQVTM, CDR2 ANQGSEA, per germline. The ends were cut back, 6 bases at V and 1 base at J, with 14 bases in the middle. The chain's CDR3 is CSVRLGAGTDTQYF. The CDR3 nucleotides are TGCAGCGTCCGACTGGGCGCAGGCACAGATACGCAGTATTTT.

This clonotype showed up just a few times. The chain links TRBV6-5 to TRBJ2-5, with 11 nucleotides matching TRBD1. The J call is uncertain, as TRBJ2-7 better fits the DNA end. The germline gives CDR1 MNHEY, CDR2 SVGAGI. The length of the CDR3 is 15 residues. CDR3 amino acids: CASSDPDRGHLEQYF. DNA for the CDR3: TGTGCCAGCAGTGACCCGGACAGGGGGCATCTCGAGCAGTACTTC.

The sample holds a few counts of this clonotype. The J gene is TRBJ1-2, the V gene TRBV7-2; 9 bases are a match to TRBD1. Germline CDR1 SGHTA, CDR2 FQGNSA. CDR3 length: 14 amino acids. J lost 7 bases, V lost 5 bases, and 8 bases had no gene match. DNA of the CDR3: TGTGCCAGCAGCGAGTACAGGGGGCAAGGTGGCTACACCTTC. Translating gives CASSEYRGQGGYTF.

The chain employs TRBV2 and TRBJ2-7; TRBD1 might be the D (6 bases). This CDR3 region has 13 residues. V was cut by 8 bases and J by 3 bases, with 14 bases left in between. Germline CDR1 and CDR2: SNHLY and FYNNEI. CDR3 coding DNA: TGTGCCAGCGGAGGCACAGGGAACTACGAGCAGTACTTC. Protein: CASGGTGNYEQYF.

The rearrangement joins TRBV12-3 or TRBV12-4 to TRBJ1-2; no definite D call. The ends were cut back, 3 bases at V and 8 bases at J, with 10 bases in the middle. This CDR3 is 12 amino acids long. CDR3 nucleotides: TGTGCCAGCAGTTTTAGGGTTTCGGGCTACACCTTC. Its translation is CASSFRVSGYTF.

This clonotype was detected once. The V call is TRBV10-3, the J call TRBJ2-1; TRBD1 or TRBD2 may be the D gene (5 bases each). Germline lookup yields CDR1 ENHRY and CDR2 SYGVKD. Trimming pared 6 bases from V and 8 bases from J, leaving 20 bases between. The CDR3 contains 15 residues. CDR3 protein: CAISATGTSTDEQFF. In DNA form, the CDR3 reads TGTGCCATCAGCGCAACCGGGACGAGCACCGATGAGCAGTTCTTC.

This clonotype was seen only a few times. The chain employs TRBV12-3 or TRBV12-4 and TRBJ1-1, with a weak D call TRBD1 (6 bases). Trimming took off 6 bases at V and 0 bases at J, with 14 bases between the two ends. The CDR3 covers 15 residues. The CDR3 here is CASSVTGKLNTEAFF. DNA for the CDR3: TGTGCCAGCAGCGTCACAGGGAAATTGAACACTGAAGCTTTCTTT.

V and J are TRBV29-1 and TRBJ1-2; D unclear. The germline V gene has CDR1 SQVTM and CDR2 ANQGSEA. V was clipped by 1 base and J by 6 bases, with 12 bases between them. This CDR3 contains 13 residues. The CDR3 here is CSVEVLAADGYTF. In DNA form, the CDR3 reads TGCAGCGTTGAAGTCCTAGCCGCGGATGGCTACACCTTC.

The chain couples TRBV20-1 to TRBJ2-3, with 10 bases identical to TRBD2. Looked up from germline, CDR1 is DFQATT and CDR2 is SNEGSKA (reference sequence). CDR3 length: 18 amino acids. The CDR3 DNA is TGCAGCCTACCAAGGAAACTAGCGGGACTAAGGGGCACAGATACGCAGTATTTT. The encoded protein is CSLPRKLAGLRGTDTQYF.

The gene calls are TRBV5-1 and TRBJ1-1, with D possibly TRBD1 on 6 matching bases. V dropped 4 bases and J dropped 0 bases, with 10 bases sitting between them. Germline-derived CDR1 and CDR2 are SGHRS and YFSETQ. The CDR3 has 14 residues. The CDR3, as DNA: TGCGCCAGCAGCGCAGGGGCGTTGAACACTGAAGCTTTCTTT. It encodes CASSAGALNTEAFF. The complete variable domain, with remaining parts taken from reference TRBV5-1 and TRBJ1-1, reads KAGVTQTPRYLIKTRGQQVTLSCSPISGHRSVSWYQQTPGQGLQFLFEYFSETQRNKGNFPGRFSGRQFSNSRSEMNVSTLELGDSALYLCASSAGALNTEAFFGQGTRLTVV.

The sample holds a few counts of this clonotype. V gene TRBV2 combines with J gene TRBJ2-3; D possibly corresponds to TRBD1 (5 bases). V was cut by 1 base and J by 3 bases, with 11 bases left in between. This CDR3 contains 15 residues. The germline gives CDR1 SNHLY, CDR2 FYNNEI. CDR3 in amino acids: CASSEGQYFTDTQYF. In DNA form, the CDR3 reads TGTGCCAGCAGTGAAGGACAGTATTTTACAGATACGCAGTATTTT.